Detailed here is one T cell receptor (beta chain). Its antigen is unknown. Reanalyzing the 5' RACE reads, TCRdb keeps one entry per CDR3 protein, without DNA. The sample totals 300,000 to 500,000 distinct CDR3 sequences. The data derive from a study of T cells expressing NK-cell markers. On the study more broadly: It was sorted CD3+CD56-NKG2C+, CD3+CD56+NKG2C- and CD3+CD56+NKG2C+ T cells that provided the TCR beta repertoires.

The CDR3 loop spans 14 amino acids. Germline-derived CDR1 and CDR2 are MNHEY and SVGAGI. Findings and caveats of the study: The same clonotypes also predominated in the CD3+CD56-NKG2C+ fraction of a few donors.

This chain joins TRBV6-5 and TRBJ1-5; TCRdb lists TRBD1, though no DNA is available to test this call. The sample taken for sequencing was blood T cells: a sorted CD56 or NKG2C T cell subset, CD4+ or CD8+ T cells, or bulk PBMC T cells (not recorded which). The TCR comes from a woman aged 45-59 years in good health. The CDR3 loop reads CASSGQGRYQPQHF.